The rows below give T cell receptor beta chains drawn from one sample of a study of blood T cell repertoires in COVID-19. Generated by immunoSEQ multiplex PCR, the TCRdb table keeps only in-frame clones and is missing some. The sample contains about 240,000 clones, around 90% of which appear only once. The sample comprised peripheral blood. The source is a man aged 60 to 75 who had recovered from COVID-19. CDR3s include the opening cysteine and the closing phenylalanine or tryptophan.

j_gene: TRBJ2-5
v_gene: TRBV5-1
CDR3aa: CASSWLGGGEETQYF

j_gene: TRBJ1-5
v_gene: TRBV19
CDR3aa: CASRRKSGQPQHF

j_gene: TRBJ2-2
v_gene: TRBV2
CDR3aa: CASSVGTGLKAGELFF

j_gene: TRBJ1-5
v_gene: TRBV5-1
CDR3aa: CASSLDGQTNQPQHF

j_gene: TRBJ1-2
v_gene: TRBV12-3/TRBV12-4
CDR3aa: CASRQNYGYTF

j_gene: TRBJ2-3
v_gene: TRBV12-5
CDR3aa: CASGQGTSTDTQYF

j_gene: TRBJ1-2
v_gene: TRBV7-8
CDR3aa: CASSLMVTIAYGYTF

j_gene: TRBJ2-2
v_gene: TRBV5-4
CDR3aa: CASSWKPASGSNTGELFF

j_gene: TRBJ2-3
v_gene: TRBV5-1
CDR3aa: CASSSGDSTDTQYF

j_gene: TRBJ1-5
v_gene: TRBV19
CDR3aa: CASSIVGWRRLNQPQHF

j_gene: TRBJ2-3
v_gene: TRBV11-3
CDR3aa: CASSLRTGSADTQYF

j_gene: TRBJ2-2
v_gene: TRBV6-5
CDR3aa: CASSPLGAGELFF

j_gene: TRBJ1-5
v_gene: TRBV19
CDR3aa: CASSPIGGGSQPQHF

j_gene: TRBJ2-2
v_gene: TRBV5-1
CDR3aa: CASSPEYHLAGGTGELFF

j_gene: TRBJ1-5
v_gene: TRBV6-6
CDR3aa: CASSSSGGVRQPQHF

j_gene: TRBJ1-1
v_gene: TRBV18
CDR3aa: CASSMDRRDTEAFF

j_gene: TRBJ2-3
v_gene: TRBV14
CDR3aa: CASSQALSTDTQYF

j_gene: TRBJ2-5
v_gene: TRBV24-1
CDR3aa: CATSDRGGGVQETQYF

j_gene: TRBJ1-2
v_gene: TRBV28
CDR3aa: CASSSTGGYGYTF

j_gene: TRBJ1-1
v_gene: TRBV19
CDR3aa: CASNLNIRGEAFF

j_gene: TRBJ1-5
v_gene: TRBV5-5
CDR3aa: CASSRGRANQPQHF

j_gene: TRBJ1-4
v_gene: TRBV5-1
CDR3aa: CASSLTGWSANEKLFF

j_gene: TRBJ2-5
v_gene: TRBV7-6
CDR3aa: CASSRDRMDRANQETQYF

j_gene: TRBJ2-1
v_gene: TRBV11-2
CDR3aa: CASSSSRAGGPNEQFF

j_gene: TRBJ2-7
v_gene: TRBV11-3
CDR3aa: CASSPQARSEQYF

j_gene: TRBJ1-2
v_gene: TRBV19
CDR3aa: CASRVGRDHYGYTF

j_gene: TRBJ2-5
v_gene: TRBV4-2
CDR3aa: CASSPSGSGGTEETQYF

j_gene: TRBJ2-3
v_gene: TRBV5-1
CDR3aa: CASSFGWTTTDTQYF

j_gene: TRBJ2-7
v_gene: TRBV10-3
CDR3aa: CAIMSAQVPYEQYF

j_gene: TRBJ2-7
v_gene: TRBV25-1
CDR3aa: CASSGSNRVRSQQYF

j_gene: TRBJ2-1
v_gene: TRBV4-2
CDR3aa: CASSPDRYRNEQFF

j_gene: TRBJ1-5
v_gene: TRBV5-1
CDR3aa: CASSPRQGIQPQHF

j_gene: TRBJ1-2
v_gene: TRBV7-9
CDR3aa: CASSDRTGTNYGYTF

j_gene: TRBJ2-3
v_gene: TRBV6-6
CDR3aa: CASRPGLGSTDTQYF

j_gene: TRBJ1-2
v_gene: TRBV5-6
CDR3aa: CASSYRGNYGYTF

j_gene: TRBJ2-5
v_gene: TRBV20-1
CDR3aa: CSARQETQYF

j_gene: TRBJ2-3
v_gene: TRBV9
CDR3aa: CASSAWGPSTDTQYF

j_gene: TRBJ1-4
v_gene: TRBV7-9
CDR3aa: CASSKPGTGKEKLFF

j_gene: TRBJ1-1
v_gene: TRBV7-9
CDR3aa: CASRSGDREAFF

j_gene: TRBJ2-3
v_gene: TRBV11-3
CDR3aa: CASSLLGTFTDTQYF

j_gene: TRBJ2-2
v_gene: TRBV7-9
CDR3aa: CASSFKQGAPPGELFF

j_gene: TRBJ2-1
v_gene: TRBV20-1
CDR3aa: CSASRASGGLGNEQFF

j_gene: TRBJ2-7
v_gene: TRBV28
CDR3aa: CASSFRQGPYEQYF

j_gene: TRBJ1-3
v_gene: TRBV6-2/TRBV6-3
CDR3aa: CASSYSPGGSGNTIYF

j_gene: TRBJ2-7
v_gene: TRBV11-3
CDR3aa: CASSLAGTAYEQYF

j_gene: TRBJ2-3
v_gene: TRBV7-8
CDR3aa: CASSPLGTSTDTQYF

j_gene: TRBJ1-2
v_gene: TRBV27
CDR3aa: CASSSGSYGYTF

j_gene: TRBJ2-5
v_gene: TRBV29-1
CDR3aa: CSVVQVIGETQYF

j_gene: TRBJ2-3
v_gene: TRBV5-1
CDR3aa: CASSLTGGSLSPDTQYF

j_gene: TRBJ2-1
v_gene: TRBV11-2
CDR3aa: CVAAGPYNEQFF